One TCR beta chain is described in this entry. Its antigen has not been determined. No base-level quality is on record; no much larger clone is a single base apart. The sample comes from a study of vaccination and CD4 T cells after COVID-19 (dated by TCRdb to between 2021 and 2024). Regarding the research as a whole: SARS-CoV-2 positivity had been established in the convalescent patients by nasal swab PCR, and mild disease was recorded in several of these patients and severe disease in one. The convalescent cohort included six males and four females, with two Hispanic individuals, seven Caucasians, two Asians and one multiracial person. Participants got two doses of the Pfizer-BioNTech BNT162b2 vaccine (n=8) or two doses of the Moderna mRNA-1273 vaccine (n=2). Post-COVID blood samples were collected from convalescent patients a median of around 100 days after diagnosis, with a range of about 30 to 170 days. Post-vaccine blood samples were taken a median of about 70 days after the second vaccine dose, with a range of about 12 to 250 days. Culture stimuli were overlapping spike peptide pools from SARS-CoV-2 and from the common cold coronaviruses HCoV-NL63, HCoV-OC43 and HCoV-229E. Control cultures used a CEFX viral epitope pool as positive control, an HIV-1 Nef peptide pool as negative control, or no peptide. In under twelve COVID-19 convalescent patients and several infection-naive healthy vaccine recipients, researchers compared the spike-specific CD4+ TCR repertoire from before mRNA vaccination with the repertoire from after. The investigation overall reported the following: In convalescent patients, a median around 86% of post-vaccine SARS-CoV-2-reactive clones were detected only after vaccination, suggesting vaccine-specific priming. The median number of SARS-CoV-2-reactive clonotypes rose from under 25 after infection to about 40 after vaccination, but the change was not significant. In convalescent patients, nearly all vaccine-specific clones (304 of 307) were found to be mono-reactive for SARS-CoV-2 spike rather than cross-reactive with common cold coronaviruses. The study included relatively few convalescent patients and did not analyze early timepoints after natural infection.

This specimen's treatment or condition label, interpreted: approximately 11-day PBMC culture with coronavirus spike peptide pools or control peptides (ViraFEST assay). The study used the ViraFEST assay, which expanded antigen-specific T cells with peptide pools and then identified expanded clonotypes by TCR sequencing. Positive SARS-CoV-2 PCR tests in the convalescent patients dated from March to December 2020, before Alpha, Beta and Delta variants emerged in the United States. Each well held 2.1 million or so PBMCs cultured in IMDM containing around 5% human AB serum and roughly 10 IU/ml IL-2, with 8.5 to 10 ug/ml peptide pools added. On days 3 and 7, half of the culture medium was replaced with fresh IL-2-containing medium. CD4+ T cells were isolated after roughly 10 days of culture through negative selection using the EasySep CD4+ T cell isolation kit. PBMCs were separated from whole blood using Ficoll-Paque Plus gradient centrifugation and then either used fresh or cryopreserved at -140C. In general, triplicate wells were set up for every culture condition.

Library preparation employed PCR. DNA from cultured CD4+ T cells was subjected to TCR sequencing with the Oncomine TCR Beta short-read assay at the Johns Hopkins FTIC core. The QIAamp micro DNA kit was used to extract genomic DNA from the cultured CD4+ T cells. Oncomine TCR Beta libraries from cultured CD4+ T cells were pooled using unique dual indexes and sequenced on an Illumina iSeq 100. In the original analysis: Non-productive sequences were filtered out, and CDR3s that did not start with C, did not end with F or W, or were shorter than 7 amino acids were discarded. Antigen-specific clonotypes were identified with the MANAFEST web application by comparing peptide-stimulated wells with reference and other culture wells. To be called positive, a clone needed an FDR below 0.05, an odds ratio above 5, and a productive frequency above 0.1% in at least two of three replicate wells. A clonotype counted as cross-reactive if it showed significant expansion both in the SARS-CoV-2 spike wells and in at least one common cold coronavirus spike condition. Levenshtein distances (stringdist) and unrooted phylogenetic trees (ape) in R version 3.6.1 were used to assess CDR3 homology. TCRdb passed the public sequencing reads through fastp at Q25 and MiXCR, retaining productive beta sequences. Every CDR3 protein is listed once, alongside the most common genes and DNA of its rows. The V and J calls follow TCRdb's processing rather than the paper's. The sample has about 18,000 distinct CDR3 sequences on record, roughly 50% of them singletons. The top ten constitute roughly 6.3% of the sample.

The sequence was collected from a human donor who had recovered from COVID-19. The sample was CD4+ T cells from blood, cultured in vitro.

The nucleotide sequence reads as follows: TGTGCCAGTAGTCGGACTAGCGGGAGAGTGGGGGACACAGATACGCAGTATTTT. This encodes CASSRTSGRVGDTDTQYF. The sequence joins TRBV19 to TRBJ2-3, and 13 bases in between align with TRBD2. Sequences LNHDA (CDR1) and SQIVND (CDR2) are obtained from the germline V gene (reference sequence). The CDR3 runs 18 amino acids, cysteine and phenylalanine included. Only the CDR3 DNA is retained, 54 bases long and in frame from the first base. From V the trimming removes 5 bases and from J it removes 2 bases, while the gene matches leave 10 bases of the junction unaccounted for.